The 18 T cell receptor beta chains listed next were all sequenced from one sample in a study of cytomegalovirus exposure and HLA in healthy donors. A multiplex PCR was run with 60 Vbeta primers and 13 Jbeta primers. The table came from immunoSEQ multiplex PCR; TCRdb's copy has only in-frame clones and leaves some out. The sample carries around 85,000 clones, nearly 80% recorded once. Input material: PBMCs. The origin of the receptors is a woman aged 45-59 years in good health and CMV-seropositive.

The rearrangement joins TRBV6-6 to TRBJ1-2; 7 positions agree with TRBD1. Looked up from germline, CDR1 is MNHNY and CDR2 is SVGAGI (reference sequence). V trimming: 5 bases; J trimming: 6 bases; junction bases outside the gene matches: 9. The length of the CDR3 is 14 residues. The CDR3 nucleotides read TGTGCCAGCAGTCACGTACAGGGGAACCATGGCTACACCTTC. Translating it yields CASSHVQGNHGYTF.

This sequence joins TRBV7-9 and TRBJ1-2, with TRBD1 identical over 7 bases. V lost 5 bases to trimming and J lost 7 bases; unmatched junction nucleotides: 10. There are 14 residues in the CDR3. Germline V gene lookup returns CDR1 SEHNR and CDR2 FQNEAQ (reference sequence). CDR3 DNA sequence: TGTGCCAGCAGCCCAGACGGACAGGTACTTGGCTACACCTTC. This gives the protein CASSPDGQVLGYTF.

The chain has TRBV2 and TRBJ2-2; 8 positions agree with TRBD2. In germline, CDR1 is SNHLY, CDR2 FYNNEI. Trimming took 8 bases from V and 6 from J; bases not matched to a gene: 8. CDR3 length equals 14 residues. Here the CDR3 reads CASQRTSMAGELFF. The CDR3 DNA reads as TGTGCCAGCCAAAGGACTAGCATGGCCGGGGAGCTGTTTTTT.

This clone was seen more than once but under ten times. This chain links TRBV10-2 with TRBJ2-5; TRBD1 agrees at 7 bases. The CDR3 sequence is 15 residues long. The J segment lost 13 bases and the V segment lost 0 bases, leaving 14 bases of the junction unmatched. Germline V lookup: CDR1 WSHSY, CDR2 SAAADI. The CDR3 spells CASSESIGQGDELYF. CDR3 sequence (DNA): TGCGCCAGCAGTGAGTCGATCGGCCAGGGGGATGAGCTGTACTTC.

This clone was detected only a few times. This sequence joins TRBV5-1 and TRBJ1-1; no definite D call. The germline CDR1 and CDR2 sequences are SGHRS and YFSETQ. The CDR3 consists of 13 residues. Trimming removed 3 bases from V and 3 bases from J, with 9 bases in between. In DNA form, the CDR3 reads TGCGCCAGCAGCTATTTAGCTGACACTGAAGCTTTCTTT. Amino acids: CASSYLADTEAFF.

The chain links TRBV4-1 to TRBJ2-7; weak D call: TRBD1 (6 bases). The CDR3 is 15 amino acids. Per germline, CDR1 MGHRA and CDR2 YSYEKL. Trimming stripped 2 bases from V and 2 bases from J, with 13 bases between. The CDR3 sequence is CASSQTQGHTYEQYF. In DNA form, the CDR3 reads TGCGCCAGCAGCCAAACTCAGGGGCATACCTACGAGCAGTACTTC.

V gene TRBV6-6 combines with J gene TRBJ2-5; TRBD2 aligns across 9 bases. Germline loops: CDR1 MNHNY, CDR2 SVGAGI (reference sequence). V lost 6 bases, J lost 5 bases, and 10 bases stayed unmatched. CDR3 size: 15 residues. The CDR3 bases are TGTGCCAGCAGAACCGGGACTAGCCTCCACGAGACCCAGTACTTC. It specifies CASRTGTSLHETQYF.

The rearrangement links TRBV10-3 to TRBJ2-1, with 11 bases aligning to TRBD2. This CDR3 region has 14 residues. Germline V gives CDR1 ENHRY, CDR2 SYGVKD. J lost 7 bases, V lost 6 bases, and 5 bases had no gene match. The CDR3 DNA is TGTGCCATCAGAATAGCGGGGGGGAATAATGAGCAGTTCTTC. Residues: CAIRIAGGNNEQFF.

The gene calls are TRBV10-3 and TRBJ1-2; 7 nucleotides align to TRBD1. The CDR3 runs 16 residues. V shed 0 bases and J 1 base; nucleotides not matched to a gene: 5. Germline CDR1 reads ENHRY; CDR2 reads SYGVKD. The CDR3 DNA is TGTGCCATCAGTGAGTCGGGTGGGACAGTTAACTATGGCTACACCTTC. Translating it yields CAISESGGTVNYGYTF.

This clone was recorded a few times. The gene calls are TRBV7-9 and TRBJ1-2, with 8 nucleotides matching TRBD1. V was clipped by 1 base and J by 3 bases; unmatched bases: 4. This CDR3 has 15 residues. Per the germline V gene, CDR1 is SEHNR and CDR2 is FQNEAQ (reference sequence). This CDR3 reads CASSLGQGADYGYTF. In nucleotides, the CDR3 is TGTGCCAGCAGCTTAGGCCAGGGGGCTGACTATGGCTACACCTTC.

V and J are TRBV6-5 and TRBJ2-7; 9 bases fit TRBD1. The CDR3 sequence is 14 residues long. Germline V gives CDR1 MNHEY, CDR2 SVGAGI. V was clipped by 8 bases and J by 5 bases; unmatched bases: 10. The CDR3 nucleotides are TGTGCCAGCCCGAGGACAGGGGCGGACGACGAGCAGTACGTC. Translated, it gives CASPRTGADDEQYV.

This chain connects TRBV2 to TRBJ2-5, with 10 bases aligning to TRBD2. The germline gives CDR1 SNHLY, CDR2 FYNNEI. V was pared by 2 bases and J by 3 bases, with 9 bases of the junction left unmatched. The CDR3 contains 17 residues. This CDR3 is CASSERLAGGYEETQYF. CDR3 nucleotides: TGTGCCAGCAGTGAAAGGTTAGCGGGGGGCTACGAAGAGACCCAGTACTTC.

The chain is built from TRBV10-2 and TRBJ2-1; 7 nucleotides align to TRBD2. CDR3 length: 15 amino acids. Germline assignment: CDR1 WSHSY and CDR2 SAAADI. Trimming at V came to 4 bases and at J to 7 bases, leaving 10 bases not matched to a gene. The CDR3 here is CASSGFGGVVNEQFF. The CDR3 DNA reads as TGCGCCAGCAGTGGCTTTGGGGGGGTGGTTAATGAGCAGTTCTTC.

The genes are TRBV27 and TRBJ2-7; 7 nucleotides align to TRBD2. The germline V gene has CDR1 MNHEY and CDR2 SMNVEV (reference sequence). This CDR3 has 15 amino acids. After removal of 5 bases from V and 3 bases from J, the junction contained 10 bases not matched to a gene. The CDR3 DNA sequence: TGTGCCAGCAGTCGCGACCGGGACTACGGCTACGAGCAGTACTTC. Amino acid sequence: CASSRDRDYGYEQYF.

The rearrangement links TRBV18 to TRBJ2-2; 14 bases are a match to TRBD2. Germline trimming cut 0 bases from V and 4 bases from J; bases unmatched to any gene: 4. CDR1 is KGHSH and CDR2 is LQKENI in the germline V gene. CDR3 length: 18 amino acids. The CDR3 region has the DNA TGTGCCAGCTCACCACCGGGACTAGCGGGAGCGGGCACCGGGGAGCTGTTTTTT. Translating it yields CASSPPGLAGAGTGELFF.

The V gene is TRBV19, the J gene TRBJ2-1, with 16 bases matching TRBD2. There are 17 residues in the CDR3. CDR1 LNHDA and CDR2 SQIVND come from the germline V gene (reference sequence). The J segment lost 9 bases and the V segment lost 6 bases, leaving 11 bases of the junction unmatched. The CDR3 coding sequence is TGTGCCAGTAGCGTCCTGGGGACTAGCGGGGGGGCCACTGAGCAGTTCTTC. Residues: CASSVLGTSGGATEQFF.

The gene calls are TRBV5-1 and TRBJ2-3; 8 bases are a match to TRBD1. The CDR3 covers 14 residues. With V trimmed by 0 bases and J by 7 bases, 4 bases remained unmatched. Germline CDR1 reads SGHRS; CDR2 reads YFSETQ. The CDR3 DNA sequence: TGCGCCAGCAGCTTGGGGACAGGGCTAAATACGCAGTATTTT. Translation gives CASSLGTGLNTQYF.

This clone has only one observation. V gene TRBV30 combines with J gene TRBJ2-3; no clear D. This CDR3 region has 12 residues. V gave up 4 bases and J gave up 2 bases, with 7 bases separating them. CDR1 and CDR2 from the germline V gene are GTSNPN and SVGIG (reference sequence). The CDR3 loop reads CAWITATDTQYF. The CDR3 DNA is TGTGCCTGGATTACAGCCACAGATACGCAGTATTTT.